The 31 T cell receptor beta chains below come from one sample, sequenced in a study of cytomegalovirus exposure and HLA in healthy donors. Use of 60 Vbeta and 13 Jbeta primers characterized the PCR. Here immunoSEQ multiplex PCR was the method, and the copy in TCRdb shows in-frame clones only, minus some. The sample holds about 140,000 clones, about 66% seen once. Sequenced: PBMCs. These receptors came from a human donor in good health.

The chain joins TRBV20-1 to TRBJ1-1, with D unclear. The ends were cut back, 2 bases at V and 6 bases at J, with 7 bases in the middle. Per germline, CDR1 DFQATT and CDR2 SNEGSKA (reference sequence). The CDR3 is 11 amino acids. The CDR3 reads CSARIGSEAFF. The CDR3 DNA reads TGCAGTGCTAGAATCGGTTCTGAAGCTTTCTTT.

This clone was observed a single time. The genes are TRBV7-2 and TRBJ1-2; 8 nucleotides align to TRBD1. The V and J ends lost 5 bases and 6 bases, in that order; junction bases with no gene match: 14. The CDR3 runs 16 residues. The germline gives CDR1 SGHTA, CDR2 FQGNSA. CDR3 protein: CASSVGQGMSRDGYTF. Written as DNA, the CDR3 is TGTGCCAGCAGCGTCGGACAGGGAATGAGTAGAGATGGCTACACCTTC.

This chain uses TRBV6-1 with TRBJ2-1, with 7 nucleotides matching TRBD1. V shed 6 bases, J shed 5 bases, and the junction held 10 bases outside the gene matches. Germline V lookup: CDR1 MNHNS, CDR2 SASEGT. The CDR3 consists of 15 residues. CDR3 nucleotide sequence: TGTGCCAGCAGACTCGACAGGGCGAGGAACAATGAGCAGTTCTTC. It translates to CASRLDRARNNEQFF.

This clone was counted a single time. One junction end does not reproduce the germline sequence, and a read error may be involved. In DNA form, the CDR3 reads TGTGCCAGCAGCTTAGCCCCCGGAGGCCCACGGGAGCCGTACTTC. This gives the protein CASSLAPGGPREPYF. The chain joins TRBV7-2 to TRBJ2-7, with D possibly matching TRBD2 (6 bases). The CDR3 extends over 15 amino acids. Germline-derived CDR1 and CDR2 are SGHTA and FQGNSA.

In nucleotides, the CDR3 is TGTGCCAGCTCTCCGGGACAGGGAGGGGAGCAGTACTTC. Amino acid sequence: CASSPGQGGEQYF. The rearrangement links TRBV18 to TRBJ2-7; TRBD1 matches 9 bases. CDR1 is KGHSH and CDR2 is LQKENI in the germline V gene. This CDR3 comprises 13 residues. With V trimmed by 6 bases and J by 7 bases, 7 bases remained unmatched. The entire variable domain, with the rest obtained from reference TRBV18 and TRBJ2-7, is as follows: NAGVMQNPRHLVRRRGQEARLRCSPMKGHSHVYWYRQLPEEGLKFMVYLQKENIIDESGMPKERFSAEFPKEGPSILRIQQVVRGDSAAYFCASSPGQGGEQYFGPGTRLTVT.

This sequence joins TRBV5-4 and TRBJ2-1; unclear D gene. The CDR3 is 11 amino acids. Trimming cost V 0 bases and J 10 bases, with 5 bases left between them. Germline V lookup: CDR1 SGHNT, CDR2 YYREEE (reference sequence). CDR3 DNA sequence: TGTGCCAGCAGCTTGGGTCCAGAGCAGTTCTTC. Residues: CASSLGPEQFF. The entire variable domain, with the rest obtained from reference TRBV5-4 and TRBJ2-1, is as follows: ETGVTQSPTHLIKTRGQQVTLRCSSQSGHNTVSWYQQALGQGPQFIFQYYREEENGRGNFPPRFSGLQFPNYSSELNVNALELDDSALYLCASSLGPEQFFGPGTRLTVL.

This rearrangement joins TRBV7-9 to TRBJ2-1; 13 bases agree with TRBD2. Germline CDR1 and CDR2: SEHNR and FQNEAQ (reference sequence). The CDR3 runs 14 residues. V lost 5 bases and J lost 12; bases outside the gene matches: 7. The CDR3: CASSPGLAGARQFF. CDR3 DNA sequence: TGTGCCAGCAGCCCCGGACTAGCGGGAGCACGGCAGTTCTTC.

The chain employs TRBV7-6 and TRBJ2-2, with 7 bases fitting TRBD2. From germline, CDR1 is SGHVS and CDR2 FNYEAQ. The ends lost 5 bases at V and 2 bases at J; junction bases unmatched: 8. The CDR3 spans 16 residues. CDR3 bases: TGTGCCAGCAGCCGCCAGCCTAGCGGCAACACCGGGGAGCTGTTTTTT. Translation: CASSRQPSGNTGELFF.

This clone showed up just a few times. The V call is TRBV10-3, the J call TRBJ2-3; TRBD1 is a possible D gene (6 bases). Trimming took off 5 bases at V and 2 bases at J, with 17 bases between the two ends. This CDR3 region has 16 residues. CDR1 ENHRY and CDR2 SYGVKD come from the germline V gene. CDR3 protein: CAISPTGTGSTDTQYF. The DNA for the CDR3 is TGTGCCATCAGTCCTACAGGGACGGGGTCCACAGATACGCAGTATTTT.

This clone was seen more than once but under ten times. Written as DNA, the CDR3 is TGTGCCAGCAGCGCGGGACTAGCGGGCAATGAGCAGTTCTTC. This sequence encodes CASSAGLAGNEQFF. The chain combines TRBV6-1 with TRBJ2-1, with 12 nucleotides matching TRBD2. Trimming removed 6 bases from V and 6 bases from J; junction bases left unmatched: 3. CDR1 MNHNS and CDR2 SASEGT come from the germline V gene. The CDR3 has 14 residues.

This clone was seen a few times. This chain connects TRBV4-1 to TRBJ2-3, with TRBD1 as a possible D gene (5 bases). In germline, CDR1 is MGHRA, CDR2 YSYEKL. Trimming pared 4 bases from V and 5 bases from J, leaving 10 bases between. This CDR3 has 13 amino acids. CDR3: CASSPLTEDTQYF. Here the CDR3 DNA reads TGCGCCAGCAGCCCGTTGACAGAAGATACGCAGTATTTT.

The chain couples TRBV5-6 to TRBJ2-1; 7 bases match TRBD2. The CDR3 is made up of 16 amino acids. The germline CDR1 and CDR2 sequences are SGHDT and YYEEEE. Trimming cost V 0 bases and J 3 bases; bases outside gene matches: 6. The CDR3 sequence: CASSLDGTNNYNEQFF. CDR3 nucleotides: TGTGCCAGCAGCTTGGATGGGACTAACAACTACAATGAGCAGTTCTTC.

The table lists this clone with a count of one. This chain links TRBV6-5 with TRBJ2-1, with 9 bases identical to TRBD2. CDR1 MNHEY and CDR2 SVGAGI come from the germline V gene. The length of the CDR3 is 14 residues. With V trimmed by 6 bases and J by 6 bases, 6 bases remained unmatched. The CDR3 DNA sequence: TGTGCCAGCAGGTTGACTAGCGGATTCAATGAGCAGTTCTTC. Its protein product is CASRLTSGFNEQFF.

This clone was detected once. The chain uses TRBV5-6 and TRBJ2-5; weak D call: TRBD1 (6 bases). CDR1 and CDR2 (germline): SGHDT, YYEEEE. V lost 7 bases and J 1 base, leaving 11 bases between the germline ends. The CDR3 length is 13 residues. CDR3 bases: TGTGCCAGCGCGCGGACAGCCCAAGAGACCCAGTACTTC. As protein: CASARTAQETQYF.

V is TRBV19 and J is TRBJ2-5; 8 positions match TRBD1. The CDR3 is made up of 15 amino acids. Germline V gene data show CDR1 as LNHDA and CDR2 as SQIVND (reference sequence). V lost 4 bases to trimming and J lost 4 bases; unmatched junction nucleotides: 8. The chain's CDR3 is CASSRGRGQGETQYF. The CDR3, as DNA: TGTGCCAGTAGTAGGGGCAGGGGGCAAGGAGAGACCCAGTACTTC.

This clone was counted between two and nine times. The chain carries TRBV2 and TRBJ2-5; 9 nucleotides agree with TRBD1. This CDR3 spans 14 amino acids. The V segment lost 2 bases and the J segment 5 bases; nucleotides outside the gene matches: 3. From germline, CDR1 is SNHLY and CDR2 FYNNEI. DNA for the CDR3: TGTGCCAGCAGTGAATATGACAGGGGGGAGACCCAGTACTTC. It codes for CASSEYDRGETQYF.

The rearrangement uses TRBV2 and TRBJ1-1; D is unresolved. From germline, CDR1 is SNHLY and CDR2 FYNNEI. V was trimmed by 1 base and J by 0 bases, leaving 12 bases between them. This CDR3 has 16 amino acids. The chain's CDR3 is CASSEVQVPMNTEAFF. The DNA for the CDR3 is TGTGCCAGCAGTGAAGTTCAGGTCCCAATGAACACTGAAGCTTTCTTT.

This chain uses TRBV6-1 with TRBJ2-3, with a weak D call TRBD2 (5 bases). The CDR3 covers 15 residues. The ends were cut back, 7 bases at V and 6 bases at J, with 20 bases in the middle. Germline V gives CDR1 MNHNS, CDR2 SASEGT. DNA for the CDR3: TGTGCCAGCAACAAGGAGGTAGCGCTTCTGGATACGCAGTATTTT. Protein sequence: CASNKEVALLDTQYF.

The genes are TRBV5-3 and TRBJ2-7; D is possibly TRBD2 (6 bases). TRBV5-3 belongs to the ORF category, with a function that is uncertain. Trimming removed 0 bases at V and 2 bases at J, with 12 bases between. The CDR3 runs 15 residues. CDR3 protein: CARSLGGLQTYEQYF. In nucleotides, the CDR3 is TGTGCCAGAAGCTTGGGGGGACTCCAGACCTACGAGCAGTACTTC.

The rearrangement joins TRBV11-2 to TRBJ2-7, with unresolved D. V lost 1 base, J lost 2 bases, and 9 bases lay in between. Per the germline V gene, CDR1 is SGHAT and CDR2 is FQNNGV. The CDR3 contains 14 residues. This CDR3 reads CASSLVHRTYEQYF. CDR3 in DNA: TGTGCCAGCAGCTTAGTACACAGAACCTACGAGCAGTACTTC.

A few counts support this clone. The V call is TRBV6-5, the J call TRBJ2-7; 7 bases align to TRBD1. The CDR3 spans 15 residues. Germline CDR1 is MNHEY and CDR2 is SVGAGI. The V segment lost 0 bases and the J segment 3 bases; nucleotides outside the gene matches: 5. CDR3 bases: TGTGCCAGCAGTTACTCACAGGGGCAACTCTACGAGCAGTACTTC. Residues: CASSYSQGQLYEQYF.

The V and J genes are TRBV20-1 and TRBJ1-1; D gene uncertain. This CDR3 is built from 11 residues. The ends were cut back, 6 bases at V and 11 bases at J, with 16 bases in the middle. Germline V gives CDR1 DFQATT, CDR2 SNEGSKA (reference sequence). In DNA form, the CDR3 reads TGCAGTGCGTTTGAGCCCTCCGGGGCTTTCTTT. Protein sequence: CSAFEPSGAFF.

In this sample, this clone turned up a few times. This CDR3 is CASSPSPDFSSYEQYF. CDR3 nucleotide sequence: TGCGCCAGCAGCCCCTCCCCGGACTTCAGCTCCTACGAGCAGTACTTC. The chain employs TRBV5-1 and TRBJ2-7; tentative D call: TRBD2 (5 bases). Trimming stripped 4 bases from V and 0 bases from J, with 17 bases between. CDR3 size: 16 residues. In germline, CDR1 is SGHRS, CDR2 YFSETQ.

This clone appeared a single time. The chain joins TRBV11-3 to TRBJ1-2; 8 bases fit TRBD1. The CDR3 runs 15 residues. The junction had 11 bases not matched to a gene; V was cut back by 3 bases and J by 8 bases. Germline V lookup: CDR1 SGHNT, CDR2 YENEEA. The CDR3 reads CASSFAEDRVGGYTF. CDR3 bases: TGTGCCAGCAGCTTCGCTGAGGACAGGGTAGGCGGCTACACCTTC.

To note about this clone: The same CDR3 can be traced to other DNA sequences in this sample. The chain combines TRBV18 with TRBJ2-7; tentative D call: TRBD2 (6 bases). The germline V gene encodes CDR1 KGHSH and CDR2 LQKENI. The CDR3 is made up of 14 amino acids. Between the trimmed V and J ends, which lost 2 bases and 2 bases, there was a span of 10 bases. CDR3 region: CASSPGTDTYEQYF. CDR3 DNA sequence: TGTGCCAGCTCACCAGGGACTGATACCTACGAGCAGTACTTC.

This clone was seen a handful of times. The chain has TRBV5-1 and TRBJ2-5; 9 bases line up with TRBD2. Germline V lookup: CDR1 SGHRS, CDR2 YFSETQ. Germline trimming cut 2 bases from V and 2 bases from J; bases unmatched to any gene: 7. The CDR3 spans 16 residues. The CDR3 loop reads CASSLGPAGGQETQYF. In nucleotides, the CDR3 is TGCGCCAGCAGCTTAGGACCAGCGGGAGGACAAGAGACCCAGTACTTC.

The chain joins TRBV9 to TRBJ2-6, with no clear D. The V and J ends lost 0 bases and 2 bases respectively, with 9 bases between them. CDR1 is SGDLS, CDR2 YYNGEE, per germline. The CDR3 extends over 16 amino acids. The DNA of the CDR3 is TGTGCCAGCAGCGTAGAATTAGTCCCTGGGGCCAACGTCCTGACTTTC. Translating gives CASSVELVPGANVLTF.

The CDR3 spells CASRRVIAGTRNEQFF. The CDR3 region has the DNA TGTGCCAGCAGGAGAGTTATCGCGGGAACTAGGAATGAGCAGTTCTTC. The genes are TRBV27 and TRBJ2-1; possible D gene TRBD2, 6 bases. CDR1 and CDR2 (germline): MNHEY, SMNVEV (reference sequence). The CDR3 has 16 residues. V was shortened by 6 bases and J by 7 bases, with 22 bases between the two germline ends.

The rearrangement joins TRBV5-1 to TRBJ1-2, with 8 bases matching TRBD1. The CDR3 runs to 16 residues. V lost 0 bases and J lost 4; bases outside the gene matches: 8. Germline CDR1 SGHRS, CDR2 YFSETQ. CDR3 nucleotides: TGCGCCAGCAGCTTGGGACAGGGGCCATCTATCTATGGCTACACCTTC. It specifies CASSLGQGPSIYGYTF.

This CDR3 is CASSIQGTTDTQYF. The CDR3 nucleotides read TGCGCCAGCAGCATACAGGGTACCACAGATACGCAGTATTTT. The rearrangement joins TRBV5-1 to TRBJ2-3, with D possibly matching TRBD1 (6 bases). The CDR3 has 14 amino acids. With 4 bases removed from V and 2 bases from J, the gap between germline ends came to 11 bases. Germline V gives CDR1 SGHRS, CDR2 YFSETQ.

The V gene is TRBV27, the J gene TRBJ2-7; D gene unclear. Germline CDR1 and CDR2: MNHEY and SMNVEV (reference sequence). Trimming removed 3 bases at V and 5 bases at J, with 11 bases between. The CDR3 length is 13 residues. DNA for the CDR3: TGTGCCAGCAGTTTTTCAGGAATCCACGAGCAGTACTTC. It codes for CASSFSGIHEQYF.